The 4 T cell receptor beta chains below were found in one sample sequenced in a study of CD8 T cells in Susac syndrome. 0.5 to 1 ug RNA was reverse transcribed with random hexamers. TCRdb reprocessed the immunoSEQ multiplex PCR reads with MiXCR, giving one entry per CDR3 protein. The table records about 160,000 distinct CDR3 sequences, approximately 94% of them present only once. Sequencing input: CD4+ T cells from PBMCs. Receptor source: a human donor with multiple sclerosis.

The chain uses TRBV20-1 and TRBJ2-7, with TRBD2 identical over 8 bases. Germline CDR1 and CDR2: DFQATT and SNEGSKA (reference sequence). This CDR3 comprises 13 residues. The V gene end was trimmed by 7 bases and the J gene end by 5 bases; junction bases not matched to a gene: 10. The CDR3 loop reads CSVTAGLANEQYF. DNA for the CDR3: TGCAGTGTCACGGCCGGACTAGCTAACGAGCAGTACTTC.

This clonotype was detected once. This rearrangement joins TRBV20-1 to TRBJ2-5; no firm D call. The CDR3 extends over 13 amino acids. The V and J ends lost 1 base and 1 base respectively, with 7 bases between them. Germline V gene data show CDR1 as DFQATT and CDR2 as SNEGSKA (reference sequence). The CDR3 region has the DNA TGCAGTGCTAGAGGGGTACCCCAAGAGACCCAGTACTTC. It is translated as CSARGVPQETQYF.

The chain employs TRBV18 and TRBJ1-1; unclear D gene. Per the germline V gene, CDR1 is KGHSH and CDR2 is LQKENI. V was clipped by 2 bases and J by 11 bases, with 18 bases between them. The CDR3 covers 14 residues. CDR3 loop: CASSPSGPKLSAFF. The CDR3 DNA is TGTGCCAGCTCACCATCGGGTCCTAAGTTATCGGCTTTCTTT.

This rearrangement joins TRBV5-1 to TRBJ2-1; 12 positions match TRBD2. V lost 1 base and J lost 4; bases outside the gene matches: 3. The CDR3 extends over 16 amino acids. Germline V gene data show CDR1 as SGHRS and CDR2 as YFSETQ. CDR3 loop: CASSLQGLAGYNEQFF. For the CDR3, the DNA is TGCGCCAGCAGCTTGCAGGGACTAGCGGGTTACAATGAGCAGTTCTTC.